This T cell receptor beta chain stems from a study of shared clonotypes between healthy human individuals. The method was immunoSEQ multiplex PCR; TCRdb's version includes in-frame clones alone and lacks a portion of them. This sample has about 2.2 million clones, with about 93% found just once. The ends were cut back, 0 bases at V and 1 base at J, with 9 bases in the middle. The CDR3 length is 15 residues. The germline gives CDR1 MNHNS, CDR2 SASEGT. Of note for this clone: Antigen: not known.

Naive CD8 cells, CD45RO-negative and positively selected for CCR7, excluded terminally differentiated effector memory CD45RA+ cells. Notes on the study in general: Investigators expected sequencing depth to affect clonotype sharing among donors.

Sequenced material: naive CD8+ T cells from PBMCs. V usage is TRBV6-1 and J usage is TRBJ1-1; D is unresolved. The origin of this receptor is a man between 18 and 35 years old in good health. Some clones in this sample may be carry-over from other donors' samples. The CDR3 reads CASSEALEGNTEAFF. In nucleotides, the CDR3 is TGTGCCAGCAGTGAAGCGCTAGAGGGGAACACTGAAGCTTTCTTT.